Listed here is a single TCR beta chain. This sample was included in a study of cytomegalovirus exposure and HLA in healthy donors. A roughly 120-subject validation cohort, separate from the approximately 720-subject first cohort, supplied the donors. V was pared by 4 bases and J by 2 bases, with 10 bases between. In germline, CDR1 is SQVTM, CDR2 ANQGSEA. The CDR3 runs to 13 residues. Sequencing was performed with immunoSEQ multiplex PCR; in TCRdb, only in-frame clones are kept and a portion is missing. The sample lists some 200,000 clones, around 84% occurring once. Sequenced material: PBMCs. J is TRBJ2-3 and V is TRBV29-1; D is possibly TRBD1 (5 bases). The TCR sequence derives from a woman aged 25 to 39 in good health and CMV-seropositive. The CDR3 nucleotides are TGCAGCGTTGTAAGGACATCCACAGATACGCAGTATTTT. It is translated as CSVVRTSTDTQYF.